A few counts support the clone carrying this T cell receptor (beta chain). These data are taken from a study of post-analysis software for immune sequencing data. Study context: Disease trajectories encompassed relapsing-remitting, secondary progressive and progressive-relapsing multiple sclerosis.

Included in the TCR beta cDNA libraries were unique molecular identifiers. TCRdb re-called the PCR reads with MiXCR, one entry per CDR3 protein. The repertoire has roughly 400,000 distinct CDR3 sequences, less than 40% of them found once; the top ten carry less than 8%. The specimen sequenced was blood. The source is a girl aged 2-10 years with multiple sclerosis.

CDR3 in amino acids: CATSRGGRTNYGYTF. CDR3 in DNA: TGTGCCACCAGCAGAGGAGGCCGTACTAACTATGGCTACACCTTC. The rearrangement links TRBV15 to TRBJ1-2, with no clear D. This CDR3 has 15 amino acids. Trimming took off 1 base at V and 0 bases at J, with 9 bases between the two ends. Germline V gene lookup returns CDR1 LNHNV and CDR2 YYDKDF (reference sequence).